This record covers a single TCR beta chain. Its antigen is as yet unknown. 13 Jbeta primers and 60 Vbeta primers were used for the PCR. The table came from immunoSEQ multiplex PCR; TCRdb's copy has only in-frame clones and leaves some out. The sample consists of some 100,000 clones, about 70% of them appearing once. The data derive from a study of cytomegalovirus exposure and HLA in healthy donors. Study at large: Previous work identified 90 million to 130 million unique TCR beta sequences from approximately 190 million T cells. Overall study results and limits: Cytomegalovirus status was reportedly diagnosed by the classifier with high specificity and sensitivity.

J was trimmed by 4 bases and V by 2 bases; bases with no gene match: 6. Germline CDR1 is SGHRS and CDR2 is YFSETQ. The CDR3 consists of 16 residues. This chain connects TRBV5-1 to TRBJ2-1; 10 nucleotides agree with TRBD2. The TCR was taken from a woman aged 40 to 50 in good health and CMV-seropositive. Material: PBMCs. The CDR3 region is CASSLTSGGAYNEQFF. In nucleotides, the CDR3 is TGCGCCAGCAGCTTAACCAGCGGGGGGGCTTACAATGAGCAGTTCTTC.